By proportion, the clone carrying this T cell receptor beta chain is medium-sized (0.01 to 0.1%). The CDR3 totals 15 residues. Between the trimmed V and J ends, which lost 4 bases and 4 bases, there was a span of 15 bases. Germline lookup yields CDR1 SGDLS and CDR2 YYNGEE. The data were taken from a study of CD8+CD57+ T cells in acquired aplastic anemia. TCR beta VDJ and CDR3 were profiled, and genomic DNA was the template. TCRdb reprocessed the reads via MiXCR and lists one record per CDR3 protein. The table shows around 170,000 distinct CDR3 sequences, with roughly 45% occurring only once. Patients included in sequencing had previously demonstrated CD8+CD57+ cell expansion by flow cytometry.

The sequenced material came from sorted CD4+, CD8+, or CD8+CD57+ T cells (not recorded which) from PBMCs. The chain employs TRBV9 and TRBJ2-1, with D tentatively TRBD2 (5 bases). The receptor's source is a human donor with aplastic anemia. CDR3 DNA: TGTGCCAGCAGCCACGATGAGGGCAGATACAATGAGCAGTTCTTC. Translation: CASSHDEGRYNEQFF.